This is a list of T cell receptor beta chains from one sample in a study of T-cell memory formation after mild COVID-19. In TCRdb, the 5' RACE reads were re-called with MiXCR into one record per CDR3 protein. The table records hundreds of thousands of distinct CDR3 sequences, roughly 15% of them present only once. The sample consisted of PBMCs or a T cell subset sorted from them (not recorded which). Every receptor here comes from a man between 18 and 29 years old who had mild COVID-19 (a few samples of this study predate the infection). Cell type and time point are not known. Each CDR3 is given with its conserved first and last residue. The order of the fields is V gene, J gene, D gene, clone size, CDR3 protein, CDR3 DNA. A D gene is named only where the DNA matches it firmly. Clone size is not always given. Where it is, it says once, few, many or a class for expanded clones.

v_call: TRBV7-8
j_call: TRBJ2-1
d_call: TRBD2
clone_size: few
cdr3_aa: CASSHSGGPSSYNEQFF
cdr3_nt: TGTGCCAGCAGCCACAGCGGGGGGCCGAGCTCCTACAATGAGCAGTTCTTC

v_call: TRBV15
j_call: TRBJ1-6
d_call: NA
clone_size: NA
cdr3_aa: CATSTGGQGMAPLHF
cdr3_nt: TGTGCCACCAGCACCGGGGGTCAGGGGATGGCACCCCTCCACTTT

v_call: TRBV5-4
j_call: TRBJ2-3
d_call: NA
clone_size: few
cdr3_aa: CASSLGGVRTDTQYF
cdr3_nt: TGTGCCAGCAGCCTCGGGGGAGTAAGGACAGATACGCAGTATTTT

v_call: TRBV10-3
j_call: TRBJ1-1
d_call: NA
clone_size: NA
cdr3_aa: CAISDPGEGNTEAFF
cdr3_nt: TGTGCCATCAGTGACCCCGGGGAGGGGAACACTGAAGCTTTCTTT

v_call: TRBV5-1
j_call: TRBJ1-1
d_call: TRBD1
clone_size: few
cdr3_aa: CASSLGQGAMNTEAFF
cdr3_nt: TGCGCCAGCAGCCTGGGACAGGGGGCCATGAACACTGAAGCTTTCTTT

v_call: TRBV4-2
j_call: TRBJ2-7
d_call: TRBD1
clone_size: many
cdr3_aa: CASSQTGGYEQYF
cdr3_nt: TGTGCCAGCAGCCAGACAGGGGGCTACGAGCAGTACTTC

v_call: TRBV20-1
j_call: TRBJ2-3
d_call: TRBD1
clone_size: NA
cdr3_aa: CSAKRTGSSTDTQYF
cdr3_nt: TGCAGTGCAAAAAGGACAGGATCTAGCACAGATACGCAGTATTTT

v_call: TRBV7-6
j_call: TRBJ2-1
d_call: NA
clone_size: few
cdr3_aa: CASSSIGGGNEQFF
cdr3_nt: TGTGCCAGCAGCTCGATAGGGGGAGGCAATGAGCAGTTCTTC

v_call: TRBV12-3/TRBV12-4
j_call: TRBJ2-1
d_call: NA
clone_size: few
cdr3_aa: CASRTGTSDEQFF
cdr3_nt: TGTGCCAGCAGAACCGGGACATCAGATGAGCAGTTCTTC

v_call: TRBV12-3/TRBV12-4
j_call: TRBJ2-3
d_call: NA
clone_size: few
cdr3_aa: CASIEASTDTQYF
cdr3_nt: TGTGCCAGCATTGAGGCTAGCACAGATACGCAGTATTTT

v_call: TRBV27
j_call: TRBJ2-3
d_call: NA
clone_size: NA
cdr3_aa: CASSFKDPRTDTQYF
cdr3_nt: TGTGCCAGCAGTTTCAAGGACCCACGCACAGATACGCAGTATTTT

v_call: TRBV11-2
j_call: TRBJ2-2
d_call: NA
clone_size: few
cdr3_aa: CASSLVVTATGELFF
cdr3_nt: TGTGCCAGCAGCTTAGTTGTGACAGCCACCGGGGAGCTGTTTTTT

v_call: TRBV19
j_call: TRBJ1-1
d_call: TRBD1
clone_size: few
cdr3_aa: CASSITWTGDRNTEAFF
cdr3_nt: TGTGCCAGTAGTATAACTTGGACAGGGGATAGGAACACTGAAGCTTTCTTT

v_call: TRBV3-1
j_call: TRBJ1-2
d_call: TRBD1
clone_size: NA
cdr3_aa: CASSQGPQGDGYTF
cdr3_nt: TGTGCCAGCAGCCAAGGTCCACAGGGGGATGGCTACACCTTC

v_call: TRBV5-1
j_call: TRBJ1-6
d_call: NA
clone_size: few
cdr3_aa: CASSLDLEGHNSPLHF
cdr3_nt: TGCGCCAGCAGCTTGGATTTGGAAGGGCATAATTCACCCCTCCACTTT

v_call: TRBV6-2/TRBV6-3
j_call: TRBJ2-2
d_call: NA
clone_size: NA
cdr3_aa: CASSYSGEELFF
cdr3_nt: TGTGCCAGCAGTTACTCTGGCGAGGAGCTGTTTTTT

v_call: TRBV7-3
j_call: TRBJ2-2
d_call: NA
clone_size: NA
cdr3_aa: CASSDRKGPGELFF
cdr3_nt: TGTGCCAGCAGTGACCGGAAAGGGCCCGGGGAGCTGTTTTTT

v_call: TRBV6-2/TRBV6-3
j_call: TRBJ2-1
d_call: NA
clone_size: few
cdr3_aa: CAIRDPSDEQFF
cdr3_nt: TGTGCCATCCGAGACCCTAGCGATGAGCAGTTCTTC

v_call: TRBV6-2/TRBV6-3
j_call: TRBJ2-2
d_call: TRBD1
clone_size: NA
cdr3_aa: CASSAQGAPPGELFF
cdr3_nt: TGTGCCAGCAGTGCACAGGGGGCGCCCCCCGGGGAGCTGTTTTTT

v_call: TRBV12-3/TRBV12-4
j_call: TRBJ1-2
d_call: NA
clone_size: NA
cdr3_aa: CASSPRYRVRDGYTF
cdr3_nt: TGTGCCAGCAGCCCACGGTACAGGGTTAGGGATGGCTACACCTTC

v_call: TRBV5-1
j_call: TRBJ1-1
d_call: NA
clone_size: few
cdr3_aa: CASRNTDTEAFF
cdr3_nt: TGCGCCAGCAGAAACACTGACACTGAAGCTTTCTTT

v_call: TRBV20-1
j_call: TRBJ2-3
d_call: TRBD2
clone_size: few
cdr3_aa: CSARELAGGLPRTDTQYF
cdr3_nt: TGCAGTGCTAGGGAACTAGCGGGGGGTCTTCCTCGCACAGATACGCAGTATTTT

v_call: TRBV5-1
j_call: TRBJ1-1
d_call: NA
clone_size: NA
cdr3_aa: CASSLAETRGNTEAFF
cdr3_nt: TGCGCCAGCAGCTTGGCCGAAACCCGGGGAAACACTGAAGCTTTCTTT

v_call: TRBV12-3/TRBV12-4
j_call: TRBJ1-6
d_call: NA
clone_size: few
cdr3_aa: CASQEGGYSSLHF
cdr3_nt: TGTGCCAGCCAGGAGGGGGGATATTCATCCCTCCACTTT

v_call: TRBV18
j_call: TRBJ2-5
d_call: NA
clone_size: few
cdr3_aa: CASSPQGLGETQYF
cdr3_nt: TGTGCCAGCTCACCACAGGGCTTGGGAGAGACCCAGTACTTC

v_call: TRBV20-1
j_call: TRBJ2-1
d_call: TRBD1
clone_size: NA
cdr3_aa: CSARGTGRWDEQFF
cdr3_nt: TGCAGTGCCAGAGGGACAGGACGTTGGGATGAGCAGTTCTTC

v_call: TRBV5-1
j_call: TRBJ2-3
d_call: NA
clone_size: NA
cdr3_aa: CASSPSGRPTDTQYF
cdr3_nt: TGCGCCAGCAGCCCGTCCGGGCGCCCCACAGATACGCAGTATTTT

v_call: TRBV7-8
j_call: TRBJ2-1
d_call: TRBD1
clone_size: few
cdr3_aa: CACAWGRGQDEQFF
cdr3_nt: TGTGCCTGCGCATGGGGCAGGGGGCAGGATGAGCAGTTCTTC

v_call: TRBV19
j_call: TRBJ2-2
d_call: NA
clone_size: NA
cdr3_aa: CASSVRASGELFF
cdr3_nt: TGTGCCAGTAGTGTCAGGGCGTCCGGGGAGCTGTTTTTT

v_call: TRBV19
j_call: TRBJ2-2
d_call: NA
clone_size: many
cdr3_aa: CASSPSTRGELFF
cdr3_nt: TGTGCCAGTAGTCCGAGCACTCGGGGGGAGCTGTTTTTT

v_call: TRBV20-1
j_call: TRBJ1-5
d_call: NA
clone_size: NA
cdr3_aa: CSARPGGVDQPQHF
cdr3_nt: TGCAGTGCTAGACCCGGGGGGGTGGATCAGCCCCAGCATTTT

v_call: TRBV18
j_call: TRBJ2-2
d_call: NA
clone_size: few
cdr3_aa: CASSPQEPRLNTGELFF
cdr3_nt: TGTGCCAGCTCACCGCAGGAGCCCCGCTTGAACACCGGGGAGCTGTTTTTT

v_call: TRBV2
j_call: TRBJ2-1
d_call: NA
clone_size: few
cdr3_aa: CASSDGTGNEQFF
cdr3_nt: TGTGCCAGCAGTGATGGAACAGGCAATGAGCAGTTCTTC

v_call: TRBV5-5
j_call: TRBJ1-5
d_call: NA
clone_size: few
cdr3_aa: CASSPTSRGNQPQHF
cdr3_nt: TGTGCCAGCAGCCCCACCTCCCGGGGAAATCAGCCCCAGCATTTT

v_call: TRBV4-1
j_call: TRBJ2-1
d_call: TRBD1
clone_size: many
cdr3_aa: CASSYGQGIDEQFF
cdr3_nt: TGCGCCAGCAGCTACGGACAGGGGATAGATGAGCAGTTCTTC

v_call: TRBV5-5
j_call: TRBJ2-1
d_call: NA
clone_size: few
cdr3_aa: CASSSKINEQFF
cdr3_nt: TGTGCCAGCAGCTCGAAAATCAATGAGCAGTTCTTC

v_call: TRBV5-4
j_call: TRBJ1-1
d_call: NA
clone_size: NA
cdr3_aa: CASSPPLAQGYTEAFF
cdr3_nt: TGTGCCAGCAGTCCACCACTAGCTCAGGGCTATACTGAAGCTTTCTTT

v_call: TRBV12-5
j_call: TRBJ1-1
d_call: TRBD1
clone_size: once
cdr3_aa: CASGRPQGALGTEAFF
cdr3_nt: TGTGCTAGTGGTCGACCCCAGGGGGCCCTGGGGACTGAAGCTTTCTTT

v_call: TRBV10-1
j_call: TRBJ2-2
d_call: NA
clone_size: NA
cdr3_aa: CASSQQGRGTGELFF
cdr3_nt: TGCGCCAGCAGTCAACAGGGCCGGGGCACCGGGGAGCTGTTTTTT

v_call: TRBV12-3/TRBV12-4
j_call: TRBJ2-3
d_call: NA
clone_size: few
cdr3_aa: CASSSKGTDTQYF
cdr3_nt: TGTGCCAGCAGTTCGAAGGGGACAGATACGCAGTATTTT